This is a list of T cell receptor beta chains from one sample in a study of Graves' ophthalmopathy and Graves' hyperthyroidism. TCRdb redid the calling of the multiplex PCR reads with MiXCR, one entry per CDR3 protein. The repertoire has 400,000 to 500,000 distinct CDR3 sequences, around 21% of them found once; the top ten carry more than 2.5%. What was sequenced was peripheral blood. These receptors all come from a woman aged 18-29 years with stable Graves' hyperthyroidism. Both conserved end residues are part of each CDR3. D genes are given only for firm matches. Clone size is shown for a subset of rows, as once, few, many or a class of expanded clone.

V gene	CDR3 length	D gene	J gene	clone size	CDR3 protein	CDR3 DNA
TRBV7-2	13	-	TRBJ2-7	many	CASSLGQVYEQYF	TGTGCCAGCAGCTTAGGGCAAGTCTACGAGCAGTACTTC
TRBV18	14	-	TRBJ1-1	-	CASSPWGAPTEAFF	TGTGCCAGCTCACCATGGGGGGCGCCCACTGAAGCTTTCTTT
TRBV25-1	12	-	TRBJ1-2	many	CASSQGTYGYTF	TGTGCCAGCAGCCAAGGGACCTATGGCTACACCTTC
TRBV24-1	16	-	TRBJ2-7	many	CATSDWGSHSAYEQYF	TGTGCCACCAGTGATTGGGGGTCCCACTCCGCCTACGAGCAGTACTTC
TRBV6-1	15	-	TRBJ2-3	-	CASSHLRASTDTQYF	TGTGCCAGCAGCCACCTGAGGGCTAGCACAGATACGCAGTATTTT
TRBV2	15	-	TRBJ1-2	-	CASTEWGSVNYGYTF	TGTGCCAGCACCGAATGGGGGTCGGTCAACTATGGCTACACCTTC
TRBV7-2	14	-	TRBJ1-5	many	CASSLGDLNQPQHF	TGTGCCAGCAGCTTAGGGGACCTCAATCAGCCCCAGCATTTT
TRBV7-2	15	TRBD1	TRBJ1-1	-	CASSLSGGRVTEAFF	TGTGCCAGCAGCTTATCAGGGGGTCGTGTCACTGAAGCTTTCTTT
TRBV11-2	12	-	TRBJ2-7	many	CASSSNRGGQHF	TGTGCCAGCAGCTCAAACCGGGGCGGGCAGCACTTC
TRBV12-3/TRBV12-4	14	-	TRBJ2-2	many	CASSLSVGAGELFF	TGTGCCAGCAGTTTGTCGGTAGGGGCCGGGGAGCTGTTTTTT
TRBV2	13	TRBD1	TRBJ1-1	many	CASGTGWNTEAFF	TGTGCCAGCGGGACAGGGTGGAACACTGAAGCTTTCTTT
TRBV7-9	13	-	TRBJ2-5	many	CASSLAAGETQYF	TGTGCCAGCAGCTTAGCAGCCGGAGAGACCCAGTACTTC
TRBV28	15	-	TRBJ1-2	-	CASSSVNLGGYGYTF	TGTGCCAGCTCGTCGGTGAACCTGGGGGGCTATGGCTACACCTTC
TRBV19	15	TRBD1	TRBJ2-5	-	CASSMGRGQDETQYF	TGTGCCAGTAGTATGGGCAGGGGGCAGGATGAGACCCAGTACTTC
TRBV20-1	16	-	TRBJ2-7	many	CSARGQGGRAYYEQYF	TGCAGTGCTAGGGGGCAGGGGGGGAGAGCTTACTACGAGCAGTACTTC
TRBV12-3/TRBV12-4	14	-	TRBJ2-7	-	CASSLMDYSYEQYF	TGTGCCAGCAGTTTAATGGACTACTCCTACGAGCAGTACTTC
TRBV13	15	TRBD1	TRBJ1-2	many	CASSLGAGGIYGYTF	TGTGCCAGCAGCTTAGGGGCAGGGGGAATCTATGGCTACACCTTC
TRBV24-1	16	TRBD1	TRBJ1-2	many	CATSDAQGEPDYGYTF	TGTGCCACCAGTGATGCACAGGGGGAACCCGACTATGGCTACACCTTC
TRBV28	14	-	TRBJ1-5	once	CASSLFWGGQPQHF	TGTGCCAGCAGTTTATTTTGGGGTGGACAGCCCCAGCATTTT
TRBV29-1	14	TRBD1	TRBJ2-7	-	CSVSRGQGHHEQYF	TGCAGCGTTTCTAGGGGACAGGGACACCACGAGCAGTACTTC
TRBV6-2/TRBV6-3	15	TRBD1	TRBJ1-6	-	CASSISTGGNSPLHF	TGTGCCAGCAGTATATCGACAGGGGGGAATTCACCCCTCCACTTT
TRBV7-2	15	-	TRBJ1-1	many	CASSLASGGNTEAFF	TGTGCCAGCAGCTTAGCCAGTGGAGGGAACACTGAAGCTTTCTTT
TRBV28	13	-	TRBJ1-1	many	CASTTPLNTEAFF	TGTGCCAGCACCACCCCCTTGAACACTGAAGCTTTCTTT
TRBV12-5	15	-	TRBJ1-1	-	CASGPLGQGSTEAFF	TGTGCTAGTGGTCCGCTGGGGCAGGGGTCCACTGAAGCTTTCTTT
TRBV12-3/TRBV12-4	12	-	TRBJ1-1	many	CASSLNGFEAFF	TGTGCCAGCAGTTTAAACGGGTTTGAAGCTTTCTTT
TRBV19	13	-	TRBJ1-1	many	CASSPGASTEAFF	TGTGCCAGTAGTCCGGGGGCTAGCACTGAAGCTTTCTTT
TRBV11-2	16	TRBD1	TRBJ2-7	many	CASSSGDRTFTYEQYF	TGTGCCAGCAGCTCCGGGGACAGGACCTTTACCTACGAGCAGTACTTC
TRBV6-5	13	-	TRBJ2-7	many	CASSYGDTLEQYF	TGTGCCAGCAGTTACGGGGACACCCTAGAGCAGTACTTC
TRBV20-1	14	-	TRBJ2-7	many	CSAPPAGNPYEQYF	TGCAGTGCTCCGCCCGCAGGGAATCCCTACGAGCAGTACTTC
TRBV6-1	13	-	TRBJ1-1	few	CAWGVGLNTEAFF	TGTGCCTGGGGTGTGGGTTTGAACACTGAAGCTTTCTTT
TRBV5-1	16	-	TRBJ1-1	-	CASRLRDGRMNTEAFF	TGCGCCAGCAGACTCCGGGACGGACGAATGAACACTGAAGCTTTCTTT
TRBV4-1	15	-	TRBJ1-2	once	CASSQRGQSPYGYTF	TGCGCCAGCAGCCAACGTGGACAGTCCCCCTATGGCTACACCTTC
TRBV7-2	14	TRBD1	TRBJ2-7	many	CASRFSGGNYEQYF	TGTGCCAGCAGGTTTTCAGGGGGTAACTACGAGCAGTACTTC
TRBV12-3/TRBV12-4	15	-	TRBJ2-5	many	CASSWDRRSFETQYF	TGTGCCAGCAGTTGGGATAGGCGTTCGTTTGAGACCCAGTACTTC
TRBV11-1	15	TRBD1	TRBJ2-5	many	CASSLTLPGGETQYF	TGTGCCAGCAGCTTAACCCTACCAGGGGGAGAGACCCAGTACTTC
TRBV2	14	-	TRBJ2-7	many	CASKQGLHPYEQYF	TGTGCCAGCAAACAAGGGCTACATCCCTACGAGCAGTACTTC
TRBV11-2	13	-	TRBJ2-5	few	CASRAELGETQYF	TGTGCCAGCAGGGCCGAACTTGGGGAGACCCAGTACTTC
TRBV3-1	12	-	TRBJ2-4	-	CASSQGADIKYF	TGTGCCAGCAGCCAAGGGGCGGACATTAAGTACTTC
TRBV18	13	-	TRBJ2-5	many	CASSEGYQETQYF	TGTGCCAGCTCAGAAGGTTACCAAGAGACCCAGTACTTC
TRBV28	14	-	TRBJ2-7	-	CASIRAQGAYEQYF	TGTGCCAGCATACGGGCACAGGGAGCCTACGAGCAGTACTTC
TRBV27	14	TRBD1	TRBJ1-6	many	CASSLTGVNSPLHF	TGTGCCAGCAGCTTGACAGGGGTTAATTCACCCCTCCACTTT
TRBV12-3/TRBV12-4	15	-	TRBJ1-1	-	CASSVSLGANTEAFF	TGTGCCAGCAGTGTTAGTTTAGGAGCGAACACTGAAGCTTTCTTT
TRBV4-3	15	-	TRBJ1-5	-	CASSQGRNRGQPQHF	TGCGCCAGCAGCCAAGGCCGGAATCGTGGTCAGCCCCAGCATTTT
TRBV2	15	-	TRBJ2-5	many	CASSRDTQAKETQYF	TGTGCCAGCAGCCGGGACACCCAGGCCAAAGAGACCCAGTACTTC
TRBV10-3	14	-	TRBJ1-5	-	CAISAGNSNQPQHF	TGTGCCATCAGTGCAGGGAATAGCAATCAGCCCCAGCATTTT
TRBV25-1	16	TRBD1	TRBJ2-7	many	CASRRVGTGGSYEQYF	TGTGCCAGCAGGAGAGTTGGGACAGGGGGATCCTACGAGCAGTACTTC
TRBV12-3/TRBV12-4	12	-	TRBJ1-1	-	CASSLAGQGAFF	TGTGCCAGCAGTTTAGCGGGACAAGGAGCTTTCTTT
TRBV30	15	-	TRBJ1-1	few	CAWSAEDRLNTEAFF	TGTGCCTGGAGTGCCGAGGACCGACTGAACACTGAAGCTTTCTTT